Following are 2 T cell receptor beta chains from one sample sequenced in a study of OX40 agonist ivuxolimab in advanced cancers. Libraries were built with the immunoSEQ multiplex PCR assay. Entries here come from immuneACCESS through TCRdb and include only in-frame sequences with V and J called. Some clones fail to appear in such tables; in the studies checked, an unresolved V gene covers under half of the shortfall, and the cause of the remainder is unknown. Here the sample has about 100,000 clones; about 90% occur a single time. Clones ranked in the top ten supply 5.5% of the sample. Specimen: CD4+ or CD8+ T cells sorted from blood, collected in a trial of the OX40 agonist ivuxolimab. Receptors originate from an adult with an advanced solid tumor such as melanoma, head and neck, liver or kidney cancer.

The J gene is TRBJ1-1, the V gene TRBV5-1; D might be TRBD1 (5 bases). CDR1 is SGHRS and CDR2 is YFSETQ in the germline V gene. The V end was cut by 2 bases, the J end by 0 bases, with 11 bases between. The CDR3 is made up of 15 amino acids. The CDR3 protein is CASSFLGDLNTEAFF. CDR3 DNA: TGCGCCAGCAGCTTTTTGGGGGACCTGAACACTGAAGCTTTCTTT.

The V gene is TRBV19, the J gene TRBJ1-2; 7 bases agree with TRBD1. Germline V gene data show CDR1 as LNHDA and CDR2 as SQIVND (reference sequence). CDR3 length: 14 residues. V trimming: 5 bases; J trimming: 4 bases; junction bases outside the gene matches: 7. For the CDR3, the DNA is TGTGCCAGTAGTTGGGACAGAACTTCCTATGGCTACACCTTC. Protein sequence: CASSWDRTSYGYTF.